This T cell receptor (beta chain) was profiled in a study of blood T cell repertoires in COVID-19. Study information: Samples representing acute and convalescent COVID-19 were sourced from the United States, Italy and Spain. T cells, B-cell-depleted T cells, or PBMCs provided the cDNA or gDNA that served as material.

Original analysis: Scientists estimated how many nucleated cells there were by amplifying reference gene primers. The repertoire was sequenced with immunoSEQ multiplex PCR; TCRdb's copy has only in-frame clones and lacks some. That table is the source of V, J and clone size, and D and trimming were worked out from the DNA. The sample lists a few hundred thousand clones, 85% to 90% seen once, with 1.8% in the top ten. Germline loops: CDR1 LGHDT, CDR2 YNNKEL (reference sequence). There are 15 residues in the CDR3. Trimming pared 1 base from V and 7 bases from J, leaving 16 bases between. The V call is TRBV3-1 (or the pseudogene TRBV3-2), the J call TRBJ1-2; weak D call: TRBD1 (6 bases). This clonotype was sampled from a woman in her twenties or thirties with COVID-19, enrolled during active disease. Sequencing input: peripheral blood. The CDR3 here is CASSQGRQGLAGYTF. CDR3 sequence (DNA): TGTGCCAGCAGCCAAGGGAGGCAGGGGTTGGCTGGCTACACCTTC.